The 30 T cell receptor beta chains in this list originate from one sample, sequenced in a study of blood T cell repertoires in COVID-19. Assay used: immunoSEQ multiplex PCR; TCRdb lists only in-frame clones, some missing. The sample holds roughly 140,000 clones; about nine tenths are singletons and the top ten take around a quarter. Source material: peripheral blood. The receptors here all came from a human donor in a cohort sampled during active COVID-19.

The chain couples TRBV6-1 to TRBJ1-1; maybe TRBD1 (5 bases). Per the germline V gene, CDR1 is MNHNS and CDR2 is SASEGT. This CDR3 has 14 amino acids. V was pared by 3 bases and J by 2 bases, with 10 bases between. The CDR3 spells CASSERGGNTEAFF. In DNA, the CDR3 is TGTGCCAGCAGTGAGCGGGGGGGAAACACTGAAGCTTTCTTT.

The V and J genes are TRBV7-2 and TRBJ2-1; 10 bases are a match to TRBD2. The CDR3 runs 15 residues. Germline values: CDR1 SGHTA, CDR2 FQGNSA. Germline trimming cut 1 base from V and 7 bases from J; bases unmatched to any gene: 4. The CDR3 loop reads CASSLGAGGPNEQFF. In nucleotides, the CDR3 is TGTGCCAGCAGCTTAGGAGCGGGGGGGCCGAATGAGCAGTTCTTC.

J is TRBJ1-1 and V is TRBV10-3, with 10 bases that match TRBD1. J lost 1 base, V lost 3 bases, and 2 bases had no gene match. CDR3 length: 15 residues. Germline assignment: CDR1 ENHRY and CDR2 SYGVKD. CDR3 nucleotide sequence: TGTGCCATCAGTGAACGGGACAGGGGGAACACTGAAGCTTTCTTT. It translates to CAISERDRGNTEAFF.

The CDR3 spells CASSLYRVGAEAFF. The CDR3 DNA follows: TGTGCCAGCAGTTTATACAGGGTTGGTGCTGAAGCTTTCTTT. The chain joins TRBV27 to TRBJ1-1; possible D gene TRBD1, 6 bases. V was pared by 1 base and J by 6 bases, with 12 bases between. Germline V lookup: CDR1 MNHEY, CDR2 SMNVEV (reference sequence). CDR3 length: 14 residues.

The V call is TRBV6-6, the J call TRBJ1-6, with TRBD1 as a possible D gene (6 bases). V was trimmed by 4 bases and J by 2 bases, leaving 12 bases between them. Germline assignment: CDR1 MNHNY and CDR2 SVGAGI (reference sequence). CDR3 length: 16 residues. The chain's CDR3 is CASSSPGATYNSPLHF. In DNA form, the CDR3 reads TGTGCCAGCAGTTCCCCAGGGGCGACCTATAATTCACCCCTCCACTTT.

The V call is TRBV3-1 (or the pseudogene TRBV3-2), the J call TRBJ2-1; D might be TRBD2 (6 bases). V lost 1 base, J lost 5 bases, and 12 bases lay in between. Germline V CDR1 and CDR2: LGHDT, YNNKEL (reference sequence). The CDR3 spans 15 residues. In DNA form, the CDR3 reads TGTGCCAGCAGCCAAGGTGGGGGGAGGAACAATGAGCAGTTCTTC. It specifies CASSQGGGRNNEQFF.

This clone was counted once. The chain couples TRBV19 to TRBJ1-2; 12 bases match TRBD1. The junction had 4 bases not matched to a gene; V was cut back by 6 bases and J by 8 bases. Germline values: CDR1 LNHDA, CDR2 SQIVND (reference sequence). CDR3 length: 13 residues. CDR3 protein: CASRGQGAEGYTF. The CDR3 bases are TGTGCCAGTAGGGGACAGGGGGCGGAAGGCTACACCTTC.

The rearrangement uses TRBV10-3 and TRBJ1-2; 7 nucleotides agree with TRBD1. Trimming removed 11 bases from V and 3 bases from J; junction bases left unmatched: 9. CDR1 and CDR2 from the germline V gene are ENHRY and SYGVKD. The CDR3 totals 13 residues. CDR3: CASRTGEDYGYTF. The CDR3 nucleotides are TGTGCCTCACGGACAGGAGAGGACTATGGCTACACCTTC.

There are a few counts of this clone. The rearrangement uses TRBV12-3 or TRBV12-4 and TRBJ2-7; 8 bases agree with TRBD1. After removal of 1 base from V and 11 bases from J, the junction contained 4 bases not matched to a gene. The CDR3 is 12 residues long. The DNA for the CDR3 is TGTGCCAGCAGTTTAGGTTTGACAGGGGAGTACTTC. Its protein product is CASSLGLTGEYF.

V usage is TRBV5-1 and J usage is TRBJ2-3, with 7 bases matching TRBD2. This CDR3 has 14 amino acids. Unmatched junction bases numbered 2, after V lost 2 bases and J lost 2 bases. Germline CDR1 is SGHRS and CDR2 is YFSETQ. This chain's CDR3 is CASSLGLVTDTQYF. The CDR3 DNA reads TGCGCCAGCAGCTTAGGACTAGTCACAGATACGCAGTATTTT. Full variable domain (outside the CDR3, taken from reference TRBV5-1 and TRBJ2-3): KAGVTQTPRYLIKTRGQQVTLSCSPISGHRSVSWYQQTPGQGLQFLFEYFSETQRNKGNFPGRFSGRQFSNSRSEMNVSTLELGDSALYLCASSLGLVTDTQYFGPGTRLTVL.

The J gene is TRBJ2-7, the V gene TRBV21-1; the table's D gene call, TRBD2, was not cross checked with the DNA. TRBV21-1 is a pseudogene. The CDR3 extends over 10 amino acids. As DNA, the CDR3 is TGTGCCAACCCACTCTACGAGCAGTACTTC. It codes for CANPLYEQYF.

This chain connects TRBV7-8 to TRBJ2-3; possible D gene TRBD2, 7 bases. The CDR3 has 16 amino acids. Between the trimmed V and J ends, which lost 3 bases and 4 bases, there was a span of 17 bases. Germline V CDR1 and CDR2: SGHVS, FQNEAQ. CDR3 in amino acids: CASSFSGGGGADTQYF. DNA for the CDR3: TGTGCCAGCAGCTTTTCGGGCGGGGGCGGTGCAGATACGCAGTATTTT. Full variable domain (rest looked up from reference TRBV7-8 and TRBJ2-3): GAGVSQSPRYKVAKRGQDVALRCDPISGHVSLFWYQQALGQGPEFLTYFQNEAQLDKSGLPSDRFFAERPEGSVSTLKIQRTQQEDSAVYLCASSFSGGGGADTQYFGPGTRLTVL.

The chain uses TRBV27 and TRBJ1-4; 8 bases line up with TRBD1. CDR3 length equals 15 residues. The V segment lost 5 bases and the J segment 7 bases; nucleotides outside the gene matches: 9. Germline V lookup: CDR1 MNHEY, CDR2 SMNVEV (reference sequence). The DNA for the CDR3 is TGTGCCAGCAGTCCGAGGACAGGGCTGGGTGAAAAACTGTTTTTT. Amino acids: CASSPRTGLGEKLFF.

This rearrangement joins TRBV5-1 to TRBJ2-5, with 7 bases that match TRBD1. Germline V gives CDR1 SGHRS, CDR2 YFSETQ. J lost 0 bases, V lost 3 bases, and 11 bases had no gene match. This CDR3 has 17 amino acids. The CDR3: CASSSDLQGPYQETQYF. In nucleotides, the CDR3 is TGCGCCAGCAGCTCGGACCTACAGGGGCCGTACCAAGAGACCCAGTACTTC. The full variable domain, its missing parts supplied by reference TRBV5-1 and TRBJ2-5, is KAGVTQTPRYLIKTRGQQVTLSCSPISGHRSVSWYQQTPGQGLQFLFEYFSETQRNKGNFPGRFSGRQFSNSRSEMNVSTLELGDSALYLCASSSDLQGPYQETQYFGPGTRLLVL.

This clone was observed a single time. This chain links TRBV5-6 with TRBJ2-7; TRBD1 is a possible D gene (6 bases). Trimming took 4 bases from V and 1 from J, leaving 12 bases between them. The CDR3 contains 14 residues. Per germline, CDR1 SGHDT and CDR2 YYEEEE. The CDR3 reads CASSEGVGSYEQYF. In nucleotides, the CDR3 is TGTGCCAGCAGCGAGGGGGTTGGGTCCTACGAGCAGTACTTC.

The CDR3 nucleotides read TGTGCCAGCAGCCCCGGTGACGCGGGGGCAAGGACCGGGGAGCTGTTTTTT. Translating gives CASSPGDAGARTGELFF. The chain links TRBV11-3 to TRBJ2-2, with a tentative D call TRBD2 (7 bases). Germline lookup yields CDR1 SGHNT and CDR2 YENEEA. The CDR3 extends over 17 amino acids. V was cut by 5 bases and J by 5 bases, with 21 bases left in between.

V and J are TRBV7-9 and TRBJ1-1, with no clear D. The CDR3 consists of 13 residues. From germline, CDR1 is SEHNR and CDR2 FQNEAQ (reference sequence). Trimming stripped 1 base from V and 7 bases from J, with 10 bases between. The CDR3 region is CASSLVGTGEAFF. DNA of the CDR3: TGTGCCAGCAGCTTAGTGGGTACGGGTGAAGCTTTCTTT.

The CDR3 region is CATSRDRRLFSGANVLTF. CDR3 bases: TGTGCCACCAGCAGAGATCGGCGGCTGTTCTCTGGGGCCAACGTCCTGACTTTC. V gene TRBV15 combines with J gene TRBJ2-6; D unresolved. The CDR3 runs to 18 residues. V was trimmed by 0 bases and J by 0 bases, leaving 12 bases between them. From germline, CDR1 is LNHNV and CDR2 YYDKDF (reference sequence).

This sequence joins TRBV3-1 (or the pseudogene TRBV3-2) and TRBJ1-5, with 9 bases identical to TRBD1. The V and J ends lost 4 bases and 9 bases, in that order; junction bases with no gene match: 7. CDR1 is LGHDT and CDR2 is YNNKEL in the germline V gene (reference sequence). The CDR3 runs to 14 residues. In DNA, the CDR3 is TGTGCCAGCAGCCCACAGGGGGCCCGGCGGCCCCAGCATTTT. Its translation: CASSPQGARRPQHF.

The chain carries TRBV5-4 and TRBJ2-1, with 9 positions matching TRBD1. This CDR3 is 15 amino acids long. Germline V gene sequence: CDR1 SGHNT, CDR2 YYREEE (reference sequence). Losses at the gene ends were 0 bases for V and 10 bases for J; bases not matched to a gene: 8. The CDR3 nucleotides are TGTGCCAGCAGCTTGGCACGGGACAGGGCCGGGGAGCAGTTCTTC. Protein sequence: CASSLARDRAGEQFF.

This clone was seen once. The CDR3 DNA is TGCGCCAGCAGTTTAGCGGGGGTAAACAATGAGCAGTTCTTC. It specifies CASSLAGVNNEQFF. The chain carries TRBV10-2 and TRBJ2-1, with 9 positions matching TRBD2. The CDR3 is made up of 14 amino acids. Germline lookup yields CDR1 WSHSY and CDR2 SAAADI. The V gene end was trimmed by 5 bases and the J gene end by 5 bases; junction bases not matched to a gene: 4.

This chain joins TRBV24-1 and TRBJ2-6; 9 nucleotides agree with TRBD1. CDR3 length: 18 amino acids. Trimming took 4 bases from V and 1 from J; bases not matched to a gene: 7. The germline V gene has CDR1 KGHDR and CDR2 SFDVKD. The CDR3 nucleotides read TGTGCCACCAGTGAGCCGGGACAGGGCCTATCTGGGGCCAACGTCCTGACTTTC. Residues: CATSEPGQGLSGANVLTF.

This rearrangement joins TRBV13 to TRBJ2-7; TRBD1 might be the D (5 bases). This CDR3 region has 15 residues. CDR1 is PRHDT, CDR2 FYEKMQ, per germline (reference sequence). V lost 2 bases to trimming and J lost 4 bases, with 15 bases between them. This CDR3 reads CASSLKAGLLYEQYF. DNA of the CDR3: TGTGCCAGCAGCTTAAAGGCAGGGCTTTTGTACGAGCAGTACTTC. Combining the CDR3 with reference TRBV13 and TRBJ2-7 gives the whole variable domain AAGVIQSPRHLIKEKRETATLKCYPIPRHDTVYWYQQGPGQDPQFLISFYEKMQSDKGSIPDRFSAQQFSDYHSELNMSSLELGDSALYFCASSLKAGLLYEQYFGPGTRLTVT.

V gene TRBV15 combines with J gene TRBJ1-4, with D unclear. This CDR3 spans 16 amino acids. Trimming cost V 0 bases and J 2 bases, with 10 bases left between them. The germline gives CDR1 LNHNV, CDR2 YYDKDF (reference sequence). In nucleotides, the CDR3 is TGTGCCACCAGCAGAGATCCCCTACAGACTAATGAAAAACTGTTTTTT. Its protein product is CATSRDPLQTNEKLFF.

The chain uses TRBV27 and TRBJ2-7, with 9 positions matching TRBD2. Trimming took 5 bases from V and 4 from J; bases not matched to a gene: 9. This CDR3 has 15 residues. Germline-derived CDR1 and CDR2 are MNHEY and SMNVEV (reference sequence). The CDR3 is CASSVPGLAAYEQYF. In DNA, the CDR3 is TGTGCCAGCAGTGTGCCGGGACTAGCAGCATACGAGCAGTACTTC.

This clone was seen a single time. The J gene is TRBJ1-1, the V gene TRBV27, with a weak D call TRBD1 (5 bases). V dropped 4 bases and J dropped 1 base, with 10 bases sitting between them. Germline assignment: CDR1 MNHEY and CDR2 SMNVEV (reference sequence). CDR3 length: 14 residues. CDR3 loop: CASSWGRPNTEAFF. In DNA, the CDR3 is TGTGCCAGCAGTTGGGGGAGGCCGAACACTGAAGCTTTCTTT.

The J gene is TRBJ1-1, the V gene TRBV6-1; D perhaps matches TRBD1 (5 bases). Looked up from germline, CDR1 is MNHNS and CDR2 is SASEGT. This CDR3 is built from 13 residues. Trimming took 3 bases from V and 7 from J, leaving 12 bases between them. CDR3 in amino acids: CASSEVGRGEAFF. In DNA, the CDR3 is TGTGCCAGCAGTGAGGTCGGGAGGGGTGAAGCTTTCTTT.

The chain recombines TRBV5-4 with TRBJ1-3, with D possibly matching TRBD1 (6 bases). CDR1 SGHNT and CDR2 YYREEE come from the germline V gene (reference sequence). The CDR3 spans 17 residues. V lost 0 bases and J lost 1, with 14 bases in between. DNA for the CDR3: TGTGCCAGCAGCTTGGGAAACAGGGCTTTTTCTGGAAACACCATATATTTT. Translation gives CASSLGNRAFSGNTIYF.

CDR3 bases: TGTGCCAGCTCACCGGGACTTACCTACACAGATACGCAGTATTTT. Translated, it gives CASSPGLTYTDTQYF. The gene calls are TRBV18 and TRBJ2-3; maybe TRBD2 (6 bases). V gave up 3 bases and J gave up 2 bases, with 12 bases separating them. CDR3 size: 15 residues. CDR1 and CDR2 from the germline V gene are KGHSH and LQKENI.

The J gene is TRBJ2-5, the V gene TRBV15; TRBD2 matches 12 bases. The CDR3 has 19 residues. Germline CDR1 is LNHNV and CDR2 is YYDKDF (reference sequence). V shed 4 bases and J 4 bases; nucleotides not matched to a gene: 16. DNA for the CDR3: TGTGCCACCAGCACCCCTAGGGGACTAGCGGGCCTTTCGGGAGAGACCCAGTACTTC. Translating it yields CATSTPRGLAGLSGETQYF.